Listed below are T cell receptor beta chains from one sample, sequenced in a study of post-analysis software for immune sequencing data. One entry per CDR3 protein results from TCRdb running MiXCR on the PCR reads. This table has about 540,000 distinct CDR3 sequences, around 31% appearing once. The sample taken for sequencing was blood. The receptors here all came from a girl under 18 with multiple sclerosis. CDR3s leave out the opening cysteine and the closing phenylalanine or tryptophan.

j_call | v_call | cdr3_aa
TRBJ1-6 | TRBV7-6 | ASSLGQGLSPLH
TRBJ1-2 | TRBV20-1 | SAPNLRGAYGYT
TRBJ2-3 | TRBV6-1 | ASISTAGAYHTDTQY
TRBJ1-5 | TRBV10-3 | AISGTGGQPQH
TRBJ1-2 | TRBV25-1 | ATLGAADGYT
TRBJ2-3 | TRBV5-1 | ASSTPTGTDTQY
TRBJ2-1 | TRBV25-1 | ASSLGGSDNEQF
TRBJ2-3 | TRBV7-2 | TSSLRLDTQY
TRBJ2-3 | TRBV6-5 | ASSRTEFTDTQY
TRBJ2-1 | TRBV10-1 | ASGQGWEQF